This TCR beta chain was documented in a study of regulatory T cells in long-lasting Graves disease. This CDR3 has 17 amino acids. Time point of the sample: newly diagnosed GD, antithyroid drugs for less than 3 months. Making the TCR library involved RNA that had been extracted from PBMCs. Concerning this clonotype itself: The germline gene is not matched at one end of the junction; a read error may be the cause.

Arm-PCR of CDR3 regions and iRepertoire HTBI primers were used to build TCR beta libraries. TCRdb redid the calling of the multiplex PCR reads with MiXCR, one entry per CDR3 protein. The sample lists a few hundred thousand distinct CDR3 sequences; 15% to 20% were seen once. These data also featured in a second study, about T cells in Graves' hyperthyroidism and ophthalmopathy.

The source material was peripheral blood mononuclear cells (PBMCs), sampled at new diagnosis, from a patient treated with antithyroid drugs. The TCR originated in a woman between 18 and 29 years old with Graves disease. V usage is TRBV12-3 or TRBV12-4 and J usage is TRBJ2-2; D might be TRBD1 (5 bases). Here the CDR3 reads CTSSSLRTNANTGELFF. The CDR3 nucleotides read TGTACCAGCAGTTCGCTCCGGACAAATGCGAACACCGGGGAGCTGTTTTTT.